The source of this T cell receptor beta chain is a study of blood T cell repertoires in COVID-19. Study-wide background: Samples of COVID-19 (acute and convalescent) were obtained from the United States, Italy and Spain. T cells, B-cell-depleted T cells, or PBMCs supplied cDNA or gDNA.

Authors' methods: For nucleated cells, counts were estimated from reference gene primer amplification. Here immunoSEQ multiplex PCR was the method, and the copy in TCRdb shows in-frame clones only, minus some. V, J and clone size were drawn from that table, and D and trimming were deduced from the DNA. The sample records over 250,000 clones, 70% to 90% being singletons. From germline, CDR1 is SEHNR and CDR2 FQNEAQ (reference sequence). V was clipped by 5 bases and J by 3 bases; unmatched bases: 6. This CDR3 has 14 amino acids. Sequenced sample: peripheral blood. This receptor was taken from a woman between 65 and 79 years old with COVID-19, enrolled during active disease. The chain uses TRBV7-9 and TRBJ2-7; 8 bases fit TRBD2. In nucleotides, the CDR3 is TGTGCCAGCAGCGCACCCACTAGCGGCTACGAGCAGTACTTC. This codes for CASSAPTSGYEQYF. The variable domain in full, with the rest retrieved from reference TRBV7-9 and TRBJ2-7, is DTGVSQNPRHKITKRGQNVTFRCDPISEHNRLYWYRQTLGQGPEFLTYFQNEAQLEKSRLLSDRFSAERPKGSFSTLEIQRTEQGDSAMYLCASSAPTSGYEQYFGPGTRLTVT.